Listed here is a single TCR beta chain. Its antigen is as yet unknown. The data were obtained in a study of beta chain features in type 1 diabetes. Study summary: Healthy donors, compared against patients, showed similar age, gender and cell yields. Examination covered roughly 100,000,000 sorted cells spanning all samples. Study findings and constraints: With patients and controls alike, PCR might favor shorter templates to an equal degree. VDJ junctions from type 1 diabetes patients carried fewer insertions and larger deletions. All four CD4+ subsets from Type 1 diabetes patients carried moderately but significantly shorter TCRB CDR3s.

The CDR3 sequence is 14 residues long. With 7 bases removed from V and 2 bases from J, the gap between germline ends came to 13 bases. Germline loops: CDR1 MDHEN, CDR2 SYDVKM. The whole isolated RNA underwent reverse transcription, so sequencing captured expressed TCRB transcripts. The data were produced by immunoSEQ multiplex PCR, yet TCRdb's version contains in-frame clones alone and is incomplete. The sample consists of 300,000 to 400,000 clones, over 9% of them appearing once. The chain couples TRBV28 to TRBJ2-3, with a possible D match to TRBD2 (5 bases). Sequencing was carried out using central memory CD4+ T cells from blood. This receptor was taken from a young man with type 1 diabetes. Written as DNA, the CDR3 is TGTGCCAGCACCCAGCTAGCAGACACAGATACGCAGTATTTT. Its protein product is CASTQLADTDTQYF.